This T cell receptor beta chain was identified in a study of a mutant IDH1 vaccine in newly diagnosed glioma. The overall study: Treated individuals were around 60% male and approximately 40% female, averaging roughly 44 years of age.

The V and J ends lost 1 base and 1 base respectively, with 5 bases between them. Germline V gene data show CDR1 as LGHNA and CDR2 as YNFKEQ. The CDR3 runs to 14 residues. Assay used: immunoSEQ multiplex PCR; TCRdb lists only in-frame clones, some missing. This table has 49,000 or so clones, approximately 78% appearing once. This clone was seen a few times. The antigen is undetermined. Noted time point: week 5, during vaccination. It was 300 ug of mutant IDH1 20-mer peptide that made up each vaccine dose, given with topical imiquimod. The chain employs TRBV4-2 and TRBJ1-5; D gene ambiguous. The sample was PBMCs, taken from a glioma patient whose treatment included an IDH1 peptide vaccine. The clonotype originates from a middle-aged woman with glioma. The DNA of the CDR3 is TGTGCCAGCAGCCAAGCATCAAGCAATCAGCCCCAGCATTTT. This sequence encodes CASSQASSNQPQHF.